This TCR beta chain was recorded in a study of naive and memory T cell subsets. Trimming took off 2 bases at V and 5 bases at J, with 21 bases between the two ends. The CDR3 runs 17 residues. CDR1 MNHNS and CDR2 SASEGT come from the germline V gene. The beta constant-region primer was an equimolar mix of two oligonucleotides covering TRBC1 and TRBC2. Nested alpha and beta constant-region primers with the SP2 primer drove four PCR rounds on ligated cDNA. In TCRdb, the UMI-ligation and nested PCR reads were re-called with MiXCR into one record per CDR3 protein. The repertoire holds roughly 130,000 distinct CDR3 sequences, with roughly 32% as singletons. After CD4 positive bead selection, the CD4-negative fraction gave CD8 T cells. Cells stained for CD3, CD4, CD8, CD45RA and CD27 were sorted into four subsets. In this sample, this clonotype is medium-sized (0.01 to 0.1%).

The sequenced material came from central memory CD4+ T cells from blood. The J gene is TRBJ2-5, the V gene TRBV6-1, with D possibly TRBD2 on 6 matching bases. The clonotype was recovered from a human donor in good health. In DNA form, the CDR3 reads TGTGCCAGCAGTGAATATTGGGGCTCTAGCGACATGGAGACCCAGTACTTC. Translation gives CASSEYWGSSDMETQYF.